Shown below are 18 T cell receptor beta chains from a single sample sequenced in a study of cytomegalovirus exposure and HLA in healthy donors. Primers for the PCR totalled 60 Vbeta and 13 Jbeta. Data came from immunoSEQ multiplex PCR; TCRdb stores just in-frame clones and leaves some out. Among 120,000 or so clones, about 80% were seen once, and the ten largest hold roughly 10%. The sample consisted of PBMCs. All receptors come from a man aged 25-45 years in good health and CMV-seropositive.

About this clone itself: In this CDR3 the conserved last residue, phenylalanine or tryptophan, is missing, so a read error is likely. No DNA is shown, since the ends of the CDR3 on it are uncertain; the CDR3 is the one TCRdb lists. The rearrangement uses TRBV10-1 and TRBJ2-7; TRBD2, the table's D call, was not compared with the DNA. With termini counted, the CDR3 has 9 amino acids. The germline V gene has CDR1 WNHNN and CDR2 SYGVQD (reference sequence). CDR3 loop: CALPEASSS.

Note on this clone: Sequence at one end of the junction differs from germline and may be a read error. This rearrangement joins TRBV4-2 to TRBJ1-1; D unresolved. The length of the CDR3 is 13 residues. Germline lookup yields CDR1 LGHNA and CDR2 YNFKEQ. The CDR3 DNA sequence: TGTGCCAGCGGCCAGAGGGAGAACACTGAAGCTTTCTTT. The encoded protein is CASGQRENTEAFF.

V is TRBV19 and J is TRBJ2-3; 11 bases line up with TRBD2. The CDR3 consists of 16 residues. Germline CDR1 LNHDA, CDR2 SQIVND (reference sequence). With 6 bases clipped from V and 4 bases from J, the junction kept 9 bases outside the gene matches. The chain's CDR3 is CASRQTSGVGADTQYF. CDR3 in DNA: TGTGCCAGTAGGCAGACTAGCGGGGTAGGGGCAGATACGCAGTATTTT.

This clone was detected a few times. The V call is TRBV2, the J call TRBJ2-7; 9 bases match TRBD1. Germline-derived CDR1 and CDR2 are SNHLY and FYNNEI. The ends lost 9 bases at V and 5 bases at J; junction bases unmatched: 5. The CDR3 has 12 residues. Here the CDR3 DNA reads TGTGCCAGAGAGGGACAGGGAGACGAGCAGTACTTC. Its translation: CAREGQGDEQYF.

The chain is built from TRBV5-4 and TRBJ2-1; 15 bases fit TRBD2. CDR3 length equals 15 residues. With 3 bases clipped from V and 10 bases from J, the junction kept 5 bases outside the gene matches. Per germline, CDR1 SGHNT and CDR2 YYREEE (reference sequence). The CDR3 reads CASSSGLAGGWEQFF. CDR3 DNA sequence: TGTGCCAGCAGCTCGGGACTAGCGGGAGGATGGGAGCAGTTCTTC.

The chain links TRBV30 to TRBJ2-1, with TRBD1 identical over 10 bases. The CDR3 covers 13 residues. Trimming took 1 base from V and 15 from J; bases not matched to a gene: 9. CDR1 is GTSNPN, CDR2 SVGIG, per germline (reference sequence). CDR3 sequence reads: CAWSGTRQGARFF. The CDR3 DNA reads as TGTGCCTGGAGTGGGACCCGACAGGGGGCTAGGTTCTTC.

CDR3 sequence (DNA): TGTGCCAGCAAACAGGGGGCCAATGAGCAGTTCTTC. This codes for CASKQGANEQFF. V usage is TRBV27 and J usage is TRBJ2-1, with 9 bases that match TRBD1. The CDR3 consists of 12 residues. The germline V gene has CDR1 MNHEY and CDR2 SMNVEV (reference sequence). The junction had 1 base not matched to a gene; V was cut back by 7 bases and J by 6 bases.

The chain has TRBV9 and TRBJ2-7; D is undetermined. The CDR3 has 13 residues. From germline, CDR1 is SGDLS and CDR2 YYNGEE. Trimming shortened V by 0 bases and J by 0 bases, and 4 bases separated the two germline ends. This CDR3 reads CASSVDNSYEQYF. For the CDR3, the DNA is TGTGCCAGCAGCGTAGATAACTCCTACGAGCAGTACTTC.

The chain recombines TRBV7-2 with TRBJ2-5, with unresolved D. V was clipped by 1 base and J by 4 bases, with 13 bases between them. The CDR3 contains 15 residues. Germline CDR1 reads SGHTA; CDR2 reads FQGNSA. The CDR3, as DNA: TGTGCCAGCAGCTTAGGGTATGGAAGGAGAGAGACCCAGTACTTC. As protein: CASSLGYGRRETQYF.

The chain combines TRBV7-2 with TRBJ1-5; 9 bases map to TRBD1. The CDR3 totals 15 residues. The V gene end was trimmed by 7 bases and the J gene end by 3 bases; junction bases not matched to a gene: 7. CDR1 is SGHTA, CDR2 FQGNSA, per germline. CDR3 amino acids: CASTPDRGPNQPQHF. DNA for the CDR3: TGTGCCAGCACCCCGGACAGGGGCCCCAATCAGCCCCAGCATTTT.

The chain joins TRBV6-5 to TRBJ2-7; 7 nucleotides line up with TRBD2. J gave up 2 bases and V 0 bases, and 4 bases lay outside the gene matches. The CDR3 runs to 15 residues. The germline V gene encodes CDR1 MNHEY and CDR2 SVGAGI. The CDR3 is CASSYSNGRTYEQYF. The DNA of the CDR3 is TGTGCCAGCAGTTACTCGAACGGGAGGACCTACGAGCAGTACTTC.

The chain employs TRBV7-3 and TRBJ2-1; 7 nucleotides match TRBD2. The V segment lost 5 bases and the J segment 2 bases; nucleotides outside the gene matches: 6. The CDR3 length is 15 residues. Per germline, CDR1 SGHTA and CDR2 FQGTGA. CDR3 loop: CASSDEGLTYNEQFF. The DNA of the CDR3 is TGTGCCAGCAGCGATGAGGGACTAACCTACAATGAGCAGTTCTTC.

The gene calls are TRBV9 and TRBJ1-1, with 7 bases fitting TRBD1. V trimming: 5 bases; J trimming: 5 bases; junction bases outside the gene matches: 9. CDR1 is SGDLS and CDR2 is YYNGEE in the germline V gene. The CDR3 spans 14 residues. The CDR3 nucleotides read TGTGCCAGCAGTACGACCAGGGGGGCGACTGAAGCTTTCTTT. Protein: CASSTTRGATEAFF.

This chain connects TRBV6-5 to TRBJ2-7; D is possibly TRBD1 (5 bases). V lost 5 bases and J 5 bases, leaving 16 bases between the germline ends. There are 14 residues in the CDR3. Germline V gene lookup returns CDR1 MNHEY and CDR2 SVGAGI. The chain's CDR3 is CASSLDRSRDEQYF. The CDR3 nucleotides are TGTGCCAGCAGTCTTGACAGATCCCGGGACGAGCAGTACTTC.

This clone appeared a few times. The chain uses TRBV6-5 and TRBJ2-7; 13 positions match TRBD2. V was pared by 4 bases and J by 4 bases, with 1 base of the junction left unmatched. There are 14 residues in the CDR3. Germline V gives CDR1 MNHEY, CDR2 SVGAGI. The CDR3 spells CASSWTSGSYEQYF. The CDR3, as DNA: TGTGCCAGCAGTTGGACTAGCGGGAGTTACGAGCAGTACTTC.

The genes are TRBV14 and TRBJ2-3; the D gene is possibly TRBD1 (5 bases). This CDR3 region has 13 residues. The germline V gene has CDR1 SGHDN and CDR2 FVKESK. The V end lost 0 bases, the J end lost 8 bases, and 9 bases lay between the germline ends. The CDR3 protein is CASSQEGPATQYF. The CDR3 coding sequence is TGTGCCAGCAGCCAAGAGGGGCCCGCTACGCAGTATTTT.

DNA for the CDR3: TGTGCCAGCAGCTTAGAAGGGAGGGCGGATACGCAGTATTTT. Translated: CASSLEGRADTQYF. This chain connects TRBV7-9 to TRBJ2-3; 7 bases map to TRBD2. Germline CDR1 and CDR2: SEHNR and FQNEAQ (reference sequence). This CDR3 comprises 14 residues. Trimming took 1 base from V and 6 from J; bases not matched to a gene: 4.

This clone was counted only a few times. In DNA form, the CDR3 reads TGTGCCAGCAGTCCCTCGGGGGGAGATGAAGCTTTCTTT. It is translated as CASSPSGGDEAFF. The chain carries TRBV6-5 and TRBJ1-1, with D perhaps matching TRBD1 (5 bases). The CDR3 sequence is 13 residues long. The germline V gene encodes CDR1 MNHEY and CDR2 SVGAGI. V was clipped by 5 bases and J by 7 bases, with 14 bases between them.